What follows are 12 T cell receptor beta chains derived from one specimen sequenced in a study of PD-L1 blockade in urothelial cancer. The time point was: pretreatment peripheral blood. TCRdb's table, derived via immunoSEQ multiplex PCR, lists solely in-frame clones and lacks some. The sample lists about 72,000 clones, 70% to 90% occurring once. Specimen: PBMCs, collected around atezolizumab (anti-PD-L1) treatment. The origin of the receptors is a man in his 60s with urothelial cancer.

This chain joins TRBV19 and TRBJ2-1; D is ambiguous. The CDR3 covers 11 residues. Trimming pared 4 bases from V and 7 bases from J, leaving 5 bases between. CDR1 LNHDA and CDR2 SQIVND come from the germline V gene (reference sequence). In DNA form, the CDR3 reads TGTGCCAGTAGTACCAGGAATGAGCAGTTCTTC. Translated, it gives CASSTRNEQFF.

The chain has TRBV12-5 and TRBJ2-7; 7 bases align to TRBD1. CDR1 is LGHNT and CDR2 is FRNRAP in the germline V gene. Trimming removed 6 bases from V and 2 bases from J; junction bases left unmatched: 4. This CDR3 is 13 amino acids long. CDR3 coding DNA: TGTGCTAGTGGGATAGGACAGGCCTACGAGCAGTACTTC. Translation gives CASGIGQAYEQYF.

The chain combines TRBV7-6 with TRBJ2-2; the D gene is possibly TRBD2 (6 bases). The germline V gene has CDR1 SGHVS and CDR2 FNYEAQ. Trimming removed 1 base at V and 6 bases at J, with 12 bases between. This CDR3 has 15 residues. The CDR3 DNA reads TGTGCCAGCAGCTTAGGGGCCCGCGGGGCCGGGGAGCTGTTTTTT. Translating it yields CASSLGARGAGELFF. Supplemented by reference TRBV7-6 and TRBJ2-2, the full variable domain reads GAGVSQSPRYKVTKRGQDVALRCDPISGHVSLYWYRQALGQGPEFLTYFNYEAQQDKSGLPNDRFSAERPEGSISTLTIQRTEQRDSAMYRCASSLGARGAGELFFGEGSRLTVL.

This clone was seen a handful of times. The V and J genes are TRBV5-4 and TRBJ1-1; unclear D gene. Germline CDR1 reads SGHNT; CDR2 reads YYREEE (reference sequence). V lost 0 bases and J lost 4, with 7 bases in between. The CDR3 covers 13 residues. The CDR3 DNA is TGTGCCAGCAGCTTGGATCCGAGCACTGAAGCTTTCTTT. Its protein product is CASSLDPSTEAFF.

This clone was detected a few times. This chain uses TRBV18 with TRBJ2-7; D is perhaps TRBD2 (5 bases). CDR3 length: 14 amino acids. Per the germline V gene, CDR1 is KGHSH and CDR2 is LQKENI. Between the trimmed V and J ends, which lost 6 bases and 2 bases, there was a span of 14 bases. In DNA form, the CDR3 reads TGTGCCAGCTCGCAGGCGGGCCAGACCTACGAGCAGTACTTC. Translation: CASSQAGQTYEQYF. Variable domain in full (rest from reference TRBV18 and TRBJ2-7): NAGVMQNPRHLVRRRGQEARLRCSPMKGHSHVYWYRQLPEEGLKFMVYLQKENIIDESGMPKERFSAEFPKEGPSILRIQQVVRGDSAAYFCASSQAGQTYEQYFGPGTRLTVT.

V is TRBV19 and J is TRBJ2-6; a weak D match, TRBD1 (5 bases). This CDR3 contains 15 residues. The V end lost 7 bases, the J end lost 3 bases, and 13 bases lay between the germline ends. Per germline, CDR1 LNHDA and CDR2 SQIVND (reference sequence). CDR3 sequence reads: CASIQGTNGANVLTF. The CDR3 DNA reads as TGTGCCAGTATTCAGGGAACGAATGGGGCCAACGTCCTGACTTTC.

V usage is TRBV7-9 and J usage is TRBJ2-5; 10 bases fit TRBD2. In germline, CDR1 is SEHNR, CDR2 FQNEAQ (reference sequence). With 5 bases clipped from V and 3 bases from J, the junction kept 6 bases outside the gene matches. The CDR3 is 15 residues long. CDR3 sequence reads: CASSPRLAGEETQYF. The DNA of the CDR3 is TGTGCCAGCAGCCCTCGCCTAGCGGGGGAAGAGACCCAGTACTTC.

The chain carries TRBV10-3 and TRBJ2-7; a possible D gene is TRBD1 (6 bases). Germline CDR1 ENHRY, CDR2 SYGVKD. Trimming took off 0 bases at V and 3 bases at J, with 15 bases between the two ends. The CDR3 is made up of 16 amino acids. The CDR3 DNA sequence: TGTGCCATCAGTGAGTCGATCTCACAGGGCGGCTACGAGCAGTACTTC. Its protein is CAISESISQGGYEQYF.

The J gene is TRBJ1-1, the V gene TRBV4-3; 9 nucleotides align to TRBD1. Germline trimming cut 4 bases from V and 3 bases from J; bases unmatched to any gene: 6. The CDR3 is 15 residues long. The germline V gene has CDR1 LGHNA and CDR2 YSLEER. CDR3 loop: CASSPVGQGHTEAFF. CDR3 nucleotide sequence: TGCGCCAGCAGCCCGGTAGGACAGGGGCACACTGAAGCTTTCTTT.

This clone has only one observation. J is TRBJ2-1 and V is TRBV7-9, with D uncertain. Trimming stripped 6 bases from V and 4 bases from J, with 16 bases between. This CDR3 is built from 15 residues. Germline V CDR1 and CDR2: SEHNR, FQNEAQ (reference sequence). The CDR3 protein is CASRATASRYNEQFF. The CDR3, as DNA: TGTGCCAGCAGAGCAACGGCGTCCAGGTACAATGAGCAGTTCTTC.

The J gene is TRBJ2-7, the V gene TRBV5-1; the match to TRBD1 covers 10 bases. J gave up 3 bases and V 6 bases, and 12 bases lay outside the gene matches. Germline CDR1 is SGHRS and CDR2 is YFSETQ. This CDR3 contains 16 residues. CDR3 in DNA: TGCGCCAGCACAAGTGGGACAGGGGAGCGAGGCTACGAGCAGTACTTC. Residues: CASTSGTGERGYEQYF.

The CDR3 DNA reads as TGTGCCAGCAGCTTAGCGGGGGACAGGGGTGGCTACAATGAGCAGTTCTTC. It translates to CASSLAGDRGGYNEQFF. This chain uses TRBV7-6 with TRBJ2-1; 10 nucleotides agree with TRBD1. The CDR3 length is 17 residues. V was pared by 0 bases and J by 3 bases, with 5 bases of the junction left unmatched. CDR1 is SGHVS and CDR2 is FNYEAQ in the germline V gene.